These T cell receptor beta chains were read from a single sample in a study of memory CD4+ T cells and cytomegalovirus serostatus. The data were produced by immunoSEQ multiplex PCR, yet TCRdb's version contains in-frame clones alone and is incomplete. The data show about 57,000 clones, around 85% seen once. Sample: memory CD4+ T cells from blood. The origin of the receptors is an adult in good health and CMV-seronegative. CDR3s include the opening cysteine and the closing phenylalanine or tryptophan. The D gene is left open where the match is weak. Clone size is given for some rows only: seen once, a few or many times, or a class if the clone is expanded.

NA | TRBJ2-7 | TRBV5-6 | NA | CASSLAGSLAFMQYF | TGTGCCAGCAGCTTGGCAGGTTCCCTGGCGTTTATGCAGTACTTC
NA | TRBJ2-7 | TRBV18 | NA | CASSPPMGAGDEQYF | TGTGCCAGCTCACCACCCATGGGGGCAGGCGACGAGCAGTACTTC
NA | TRBJ1-4 | TRBV5-1 | NA | CASSVVPGSNEKLFF | TGCGCCAGCAGCGTGGTACCGGGAAGCAATGAAAAACTGTTTTTT
NA | TRBJ2-5 | TRBV28 | NA | CASSLAGGQETQYF | TGTGCCAGCAGTTTAGCAGGGGGGCAAGAGACCCAGTACTTC
few | TRBJ2-7 | TRBV5-1 | NA | CASSITGTGNYEQYF | TGCGCCAGCAGCATAACCGGGACTGGGAACTACGAGCAGTACTTC
NA | TRBJ2-2 | TRBV5-4 | NA | CASSLGQGGTGELFF | TGTGCCAGCAGCTTGGGGCAGGGGGGGACCGGGGAGCTGTTTTTT
NA | TRBJ2-7 | TRBV6-1 | NA | CASGRAASYEQYF | TGTGCCAGCGGAAGAGCAGCATCCTACGAGCAGTACTTC
NA | TRBJ2-5 | TRBV4-2 | NA | CASSQEAEETQYF | TGTGCCAGCAGCCAAGAGGCCGAAGAGACCCAGTACTTC
NA | TRBJ1-4 | TRBV6-1 | TRBD1 | CASRGTGVFGEKLFF | TGTGCCAGCAGAGGGACAGGGGTTTTCGGTGAAAAACTGTTTTTT
NA | TRBJ1-5 | TRBV19 | TRBD1 | CASSAVQGAGNQPQHF | TGTGCCAGTAGTGCGGTCCAGGGGGCTGGCAATCAGCCCCAGCATTTT
NA | TRBJ2-4 | TRBV10-2 | NA | CASRDSGAAKNIQYF | TGCGCCAGCAGGGACTCCGGGGCAGCCAAAAACATTCAGTACTTC
once | TRBJ2-7 | TRBV28 | NA | CASTDTGRGYEQYF | TGTGCCAGCACTGATACAGGGAGAGGATACGAGCAGTACTTC
NA | TRBJ1-2 | TRBV18 | TRBD1 | CASSPRDRPYGYTF | TGTGCCAGCTCACCCCGGGACAGGCCCTATGGCTACACCTTC
NA | TRBJ2-5 | TRBV5-8 | NA | CASSRGLISETQYF | TGTGCCAGCAGTAGGGGATTAATATCGGAGACCCAGTACTTC
NA | TRBJ1-6 | TRBV6-5 | TRBD1 | CASSRQGGYNSPLHF | TGTGCCAGCAGTCGACAGGGAGGGTATAATTCACCCCTCCACTTT
NA | TRBJ1-2 | TRBV28 | NA | CATYPDSNPYGYTF | TGTGCCACGTACCCGGACAGCAATCCCTATGGCTACACCTTC
NA | TRBJ1-5 | TRBV6-6 | NA | CASSYLSGGGNQPQHF | TGTGCCAGCAGTTACTTGTCTGGCGGGGGCAATCAGCCCCAGCATTTT
NA | TRBJ2-1 | TRBV10-3 | NA | CATGTTHNEQFF | TGTGCCACTGGGACCACCCACAATGAGCAGTTCTTC
few | TRBJ1-4 | TRBV5-1 | NA | CASQERGGDGDEKLFF | TGCGCCAGCCAGGAGCGGGGAGGGGATGGTGATGAAAAACTGTTTTTT
once | TRBJ2-7 | TRBV5-1 | TRBD2 | CASSPRLAGNYEQYF | TGCGCCAGCAGCCCTCGCTTAGCGGGGAATTACGAGCAGTACTTC
NA | TRBJ2-1 | TRBV5-1 | TRBD1 | CASSLVGQPNNEQFF | TGCGCCAGCAGCTTGGTGGGACAGCCGAACAATGAGCAGTTCTTC
NA | TRBJ2-3 | TRBV2 | TRBD2 | CASSAQLAASGDTQYF | TGTGCCAGCAGTGCTCAACTAGCGGCGAGCGGAGATACGCAGTATTTT
NA | TRBJ2-5 | TRBV7-3 | NA | CASSLSAASSPSQETQYF | TGTGCCAGCAGCTTATCGGCCGCGAGTTCCCCGTCTCAAGAGACCCAGTACTTC
NA | TRBJ1-1 | TRBV7-9 | NA | CASRPTGTSNTEAFF | TGTGCCAGCAGGCCTACCGGGACAAGTAACACTGAAGCTTTCTTT
few | TRBJ1-1 | TRBV19 | NA | CASSIKGDTEAFF | TGTGCCAGTAGTATTAAAGGGGACACTGAAGCTTTCTTT
NA | TRBJ2-5 | TRBV29-1 | NA | CSVVGRGDQETQYF | TGCAGCGTAGTGGGGCGAGGGGACCAAGAGACCCAGTACTTC
NA | TRBJ1-5 | TRBV6-1 | NA | CASSDVYREFNQPQHF | TGTGCCAGCAGTGACGTCTACAGGGAGTTCAATCAGCCCCAGCATTTT
NA | TRBJ1-1 | TRBV29-1 | NA | CSVVISVSVRASTEAFF | TGCAGCGTTGTTATTTCCGTCTCAGTCAGGGCAAGCACTGAAGCTTTCTTT